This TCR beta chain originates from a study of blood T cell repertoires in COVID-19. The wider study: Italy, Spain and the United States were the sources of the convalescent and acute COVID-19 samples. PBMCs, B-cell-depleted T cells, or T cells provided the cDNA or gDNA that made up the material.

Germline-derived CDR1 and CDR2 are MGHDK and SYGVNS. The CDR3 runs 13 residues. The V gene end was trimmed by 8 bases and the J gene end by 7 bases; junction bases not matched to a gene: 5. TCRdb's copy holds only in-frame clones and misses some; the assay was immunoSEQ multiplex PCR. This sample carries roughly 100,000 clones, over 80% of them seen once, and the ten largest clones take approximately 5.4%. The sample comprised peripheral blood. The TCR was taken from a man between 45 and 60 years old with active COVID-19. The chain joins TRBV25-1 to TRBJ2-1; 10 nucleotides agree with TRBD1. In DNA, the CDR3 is TGTGCCAGCCAAGGACAGGGGGTAAATGAGCAGTTCTTC. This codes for CASQGQGVNEQFF.